This TCR beta chain was documented in a study of ipilimumab plus nivolumab after autologous stem cell transplantation. Germline loops: CDR1 MDHEN, CDR2 SYDVKM. CDR3 length: 15 amino acids. The trim removed 2 bases at V and 1 base at J, leaving 0 bases unmatched. Method: immunoSEQ multiplex PCR; TCRdb's copy keeps in-frame clones and lacks some. Among over 80,000 clones listed, approximately 83% were seen once. Concerning this clone itself: The antigen is undetermined.

Study findings and constraints: Per the authors, repertoire, Treg and microbiota data justify further study.

The sample in question was PBMCs, obtained in a trial of ipilimumab plus nivolumab as post-transplant consolidation. V and J are TRBV28 and TRBJ1-5; 9 nucleotides agree with TRBD1. This receptor was obtained from a male donor with diffuse large B-cell lymphoma. CDR3: CASSLTGGSNQPQHF. In DNA form, the CDR3 reads TGTGCCAGCAGTTTAACAGGGGGCAGCAATCAGCCCCAGCATTTT.